Here is one TCR beta chain with its context. Its binding antigen is unknown. No base quality information exists; no much larger clone differs at one position. Inclusive of the bounding cysteine and phenylalanine, the CDR3 is 12 residues long. Solely the CDR3 DNA is kept, with 36 bases framed from the first base. Trimming takes 5 bases from V and 5 bases from J, and the germline ends sit 11 bases apart. From the germline V gene (reference sequence), CDR1 is SGHNT and CDR2 is YYREEE. The cohort comprised around 690 healthy bone marrow donors. At the time of sampling, every cohort member was nominally healthy, though immune exposures that went unrecorded were likely present. The donor tested CMV seropositive and was one of the 289 seropositive cohort members. Each donor provided a peripheral blood sample, and peripheral blood mononuclear cells were used for TCR beta sequencing. Genomic DNA extraction from the blood cell samples was performed with the Qiagen DNeasy Blood Extraction Kit.

These data belong to a study of cytomegalovirus exposure and HLA in healthy donors (TCRdb year 2017). In the study overall: In an earlier analysis of fewer than 750 of the donors, around 290 Gb of sequence data and 120 million or so unique TCR beta sequences from 150 million to 200 million T cells were reported. Roughly 300 gigabases of sequencing data and 91 million or so unique TCR sequences made up an early release that covered under 750 HLA-typed donors. The genetic ancestry cluster associated with self-reported Caucasian donors included around 76% of the roughly 400 genotyped donors. The study aimed to test whether signatures of past pathogen exposure could be identified by cataloging public T cell receptors. The study profiled the T cell repertoires of around 700 subjects by immunosequencing and related them to cytomegalovirus serostatus. A separate validation cohort of about 110 different subjects was used in addition to the roughly 670-subject first cohort. To predict cytomegalovirus infection status, the study combined high-throughput TCR immunosequencing, statistical association of individual TCRs with disease status, and machine learning. To study patterns of TCR occurrence, a later analysis re-analyzed previously published TCR beta repertoires from under 750 donors and added high-resolution HLA genotyping. The later analysis used no new phenotypic data to find candidate immune exposures, relying instead on TCR beta sequences and their occurrence across donors. An earlier analysis of several hundred of the donors used high-throughput TCR beta sequencing to judge whether each TCR beta V gene segment behaved as functional or pseudogenic. Donor age, sex, ethnicity and CMV serostatus were collected together with the repertoire data. A later genetic analysis took genome-wide SNP genotypes for about three fifths of the 666 donors and used that subset as a discovery cohort. Every discovery cohort repertoire had been produced on one sequencing platform. Both class I and class II loci were covered by HLA typing, at four-digit resolution. The number of typed donors differed by locus: roughly 620-630 for A, B, C, DRB1 and DQB1; 500 to 550 for DQA1; 606 for DPA1; and about 450 for DPB1. Several DR-DQ haplotypes were treated as single units for association and clustering because of strong linkage in the cohort. Among 300 to 500 genotyped donors of the cohort, an average of approximately 240,000 unique TCR beta nucleotide sequences was sequenced per donor, of which about 19% were non-productive. What the authors observed across the whole study: Correlated functional status among segregating V segments might be attributable to linkage disequilibrium, but an unknown experimental factor could not be ruled out. Cytomegalovirus status was reported to be diagnosed by the classifier with high specificity and sensitivity in both the original and validation cohorts. In a later analysis, TCR association rates were found to vary across HLA loci, with the most associated TCRs seen for DRB1 alleles and the fewest for HLA-C alleles. Most TCR sequences were observed very rarely across donors, whereas some public TCRs were present in many individuals. The sequencing pipeline was judged likely to have produced a cluster of highly shared sequence variants as a technical artifact. A further reported finding was that TCR beta sequences accurately predicted the HLA-A and HLA-B alleles for most subjects in the first cohort. A later genetic analysis reported fewer N-insertions in productive TCRs among donors in an Asian-associated ancestry cluster than the roughly 670-donor mean. In an earlier analysis of some 640 of the donors, most TCR beta V segments were observed in productive rearrangements about 90% or about 30% of the time, broadly matching IMGT annotations. In a later genetic analysis, a missense DCLRE1C variant was associated with V-gene and J-gene trimming of TCR beta chains, and the association was replicated in an independent cohort. In the study, some 180 TCR beta chains were listed as associated with cytomegalovirus. According to a later analysis, parvovirus B19, influenza, CMV and Epstein-Barr virus appeared linked to several top co-occurrence clusters. Because counts were too low, about 18 rarely observed V segments, including chromosome 9 orphons, were excluded from the earlier analysis of fewer than 650 of the donors. The authors suggested that the approach could potentially be generalized to other disease states and immunological phenotypes. At a false discovery rate of 0.05, a later analysis linked about 16,000 TCR beta sequences to specific HLA alleles. In this cohort, only TCR beta chains were sequenced, and detectable features were limited by the absence of alpha or paired-chain data. In a later analysis, HLA-associated TCR beta chains showed more clonal expansion and lower generation probabilities than non-associated chains that were equally common. Three of the identified cytomegalovirus-associated TCR beta chains were confirmed in vitro to be specific for cytomegalovirus antigens. Assigning TCR associations to individual alleles was difficult when HLA alleles, especially DR and DQ, strongly co-occurred. Some IMGT-functional V segments, including TRBV6-2 and TRBV6-3, could not be distinguished by the 87-base-pair reads and were therefore excluded. Most CMV-associated TCR beta chains appeared to be HLA-restricted in a later analysis, and the HLA associations seemed to be driven largely by CMV exposure. The presence/absence analyses assumed that sequencing depth was roughly uniform across donors, and that assumption may not be true. CMV serostatus was the only immune exposure information available for the cohort. HLA typing was unavailable for some donors at each locus, so association tests used only the typed subset.

Libraries were built with the immunoSEQ multiplex PCR assay. The multiplex PCR relied on a mix of 60 forward primers for TCR Vbeta segments and 13 reverse primers for TCR Jbeta segments. The CDR3 region of rearranged TCR beta genes was amplified from genomic DNA with a multiplex PCR assay. The Illumina HiSeq System was used to sequence the amplified TCR beta libraries as 87-base-pair reads. The authors' pipeline ran thus. A later analysis tallied around 82 million unique TCR beta chains across the 650 to 750 repertoires, and roughly 11 million of those chains were shared by two or more donors. Raw reads were error-corrected and collapsed into unique sequences with a nearest-neighbor algorithm that merged closely related sequences to remove PCR and sequencing errors. CDR3 sequences were aligned to IMGT reference sequences to assign V, D and J gene segments. Each retained sequence needed at least a six-nucleotide match to both a V gene segment and a J gene segment. A rearrangement was called productive if the CDR3 had no stop codons and remained in frame with V and J, and every other rearrangement was called non-productive. CDR3 was defined by IMGT convention, running from the second conserved V-encoded cysteine to the conserved J-encoded phenylalanine. Sequences without an unambiguous match to a single V gene segment were excluded from the earlier analysis of about 640 of the donors. In an earlier analysis of a few hundred of the donors, a V segment was called functional when productive rearrangements were above 56.7%, and segregating when the standard deviation between donors exceeded 5%. To diagnose cytomegalovirus status from the catalog of TCR beta chain sequences, a statistical classification framework was built. V and J gene assignment, in a later analysis, came from comparing TCR nucleotide sequences with IMGT/GENE-DB human TR gene sequences. A later analysis assigned CDR3 sequences and most-parsimonious VDJ recombination scenarios with the TCRdist pipeline. In a later analysis, each TCR beta chain was defined by its CDR3 amino acid sequence together with its V-gene family, and reads without a unique V-gene family were excluded. To address suspected cross-contamination and a sequencing artifact, a later analysis removed 450 to 700 highly shared, low-generation-probability nucleotide sequences. For each public chain, a later analysis derived a clonal expansion index from normalized ranks of inferred template counts within each repertoire. Generation probabilities in a later analysis came from a VDJ recombination model fitted to out-of-frame rearrangements, and those results were checked against IGoR. Hypergeometric tests were used in a later analysis to score TCR-TCR, TCR-HLA and TCR-CMV co-occurrence, with a repertoire-size bias correction applied to the TCR pairs. False discovery rates were estimated in a later analysis by permuting HLA or CMV assignments 20 times. In a later analysis, co-occurring TCRs were grouped with DBSCAN, and TCRdist sequence similarity was added when clustering was performed within HLA-allele-positive subsets. Repertoires with fewer than 30,000 or more than 120,000 public chains were left out of co-occurrence clustering, as were five repertoires with anomalous nucleotide sharing. The table comes from immuneACCESS by way of TCRdb, which keeps in-frame sequences with V and J called. Part of the clones is missing from these tables; in studies checked, under half for an unresolved V gene and the rest for unknown reasons. The DNA gave D and trimming, while V, J and clone size come from that table. The sample table contains roughly 140,000 clones; only one count was recorded for approximately 80% of them. The top ten clones comprise around 5.9% of the sample.

The sample taken for sequencing was PBMCs. This sequence originates from a woman in her thirties or forties in good health and CMV-seropositive. Recombination joined TRBV5-4 with TRBJ2-7; D gene: possibly TRBD1, on 6 matching bases. The CDR3 protein: CASSSGDHEQYF. Here is the DNA: TGTGCCAGCAGTTCAGGGGACCACGAGCAGTACTTC.